These 6 T cell receptor beta chains were all obtained from the same sample, sequenced in a study of regulatory T cells in long-lasting Graves disease. Combining iRepertoire HTBI primers with Arm-PCR of CDR3 regions, the authors built TCR beta libraries. TCRdb called the multiplex PCR reads again in MiXCR, with one record for every CDR3 protein. The sample gives about 530,000 distinct CDR3 sequences, around 15% of which show up once; 20% to 30% is in the top ten. Time point reported: newly diagnosed GD, antithyroid drugs for less than 3 months. With RNA extracted from PBMCs as input, the TCR library was made. This same sample was also part of a study on T cells in Graves' hyperthyroidism and ophthalmopathy.

The sample consisted of peripheral blood mononuclear cells (PBMCs), taken at new diagnosis, from a patient treated with antithyroid drugs. The receptors here all came from a woman aged 40-65 years with Graves disease.

This clonotype turned up a few times. The CDR3 DNA is TGTGCCAGTAGTATAAGGGAGTCCTTGGGTGGCTACACCTTC. This encodes CASSIRESLGGYTF. This sequence joins TRBV19 and TRBJ1-2; D remains unclear. The CDR3 runs to 14 residues. V lost 2 bases, J lost 7 bases, and 14 bases lay in between. The germline V gene has CDR1 LNHDA and CDR2 SQIVND (reference sequence).

This clonotype was observed many times. The chain has TRBV18 and TRBJ2-1; the D is unclear. Trimming cost V 3 bases and J 8 bases, with 11 bases left between them. The CDR3 is 13 amino acids. The V gene's germline CDR1 is KGHSH and CDR2 LQKENI. CDR3 region: CASSPRGADEQFF. CDR3 bases: TGTGCCAGCTCACCCCGAGGTGCCGATGAGCAGTTCTTC.

The table lists this clonotype with many counts. J is TRBJ2-7 and V is TRBV3-1, with D perhaps matching TRBD1 (5 bases). The V end lost 0 bases, the J end lost 2 bases, and 14 bases lay between the germline ends. This CDR3 has 16 residues. Germline assignment: CDR1 LGHDT and CDR2 YNNKEL (reference sequence). The CDR3 DNA reads as TGTGCCAGCAGCCAAGAGTTTTCAGGGCCTACCTACGAGCAGTACTTC. Amino acid sequence: CASSQEFSGPTYEQYF.

The rearrangement joins TRBV4-1 to TRBJ2-3, with D possibly TRBD1 on 6 matching bases. Trimming pared 4 bases from V and 5 bases from J, leaving 13 bases between. Germline-derived CDR1 and CDR2 are MGHRA and YSYEKL. The CDR3 is made up of 14 amino acids. DNA of the CDR3: TGCGCCAGCAGCCCACAGGGTTTTGAAGATACGCAGTATTTT. This sequence encodes CASSPQGFEDTQYF.

This clonotype was seen repeatedly, ten times or more. The chain recombines TRBV11-2 with TRBJ2-5; perhaps D is TRBD1 or TRBD2 (6 bases each). Trimming pared 5 bases from V and 2 bases from J, leaving 18 bases between. Looked up from germline, CDR1 is SGHAT and CDR2 is FQNNGV. The CDR3 spans 16 residues. Here the CDR3 DNA reads TGTGCCAGCAGCCGGTCCCCGGGGGCGGGTCAAGAGACCCAGTACTTC. This gives the protein CASSRSPGAGQETQYF.

This clonotype was seen at least ten times. The chain carries TRBV3-1 and TRBJ1-6; TRBD1 matches 8 bases. The V gene's germline CDR1 is LGHDT and CDR2 YNNKEL (reference sequence). V gave up 1 base and J gave up 0 bases; unmatched junction bases: 2. The CDR3 has 17 residues. The CDR3 sequence: CASSQVGTGSYNSPLHF. The CDR3 DNA reads as TGTGCCAGCAGCCAAGTAGGGACAGGCTCCTATAATTCACCCCTCCACTTT.